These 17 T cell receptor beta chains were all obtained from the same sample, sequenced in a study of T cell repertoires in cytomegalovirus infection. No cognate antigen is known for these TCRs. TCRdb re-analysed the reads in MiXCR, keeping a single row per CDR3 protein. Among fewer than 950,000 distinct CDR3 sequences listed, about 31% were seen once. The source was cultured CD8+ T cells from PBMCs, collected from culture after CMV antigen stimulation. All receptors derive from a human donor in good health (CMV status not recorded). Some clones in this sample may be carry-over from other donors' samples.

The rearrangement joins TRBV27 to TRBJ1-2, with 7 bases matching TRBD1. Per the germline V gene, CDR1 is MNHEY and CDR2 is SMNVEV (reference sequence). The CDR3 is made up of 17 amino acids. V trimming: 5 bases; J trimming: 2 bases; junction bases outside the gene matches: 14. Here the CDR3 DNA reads TGTGCCAGCAGTGAGCACCCACGGACAGGAGAAAACTATGGCTACACCTTC. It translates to CASSEHPRTGENYGYTF.

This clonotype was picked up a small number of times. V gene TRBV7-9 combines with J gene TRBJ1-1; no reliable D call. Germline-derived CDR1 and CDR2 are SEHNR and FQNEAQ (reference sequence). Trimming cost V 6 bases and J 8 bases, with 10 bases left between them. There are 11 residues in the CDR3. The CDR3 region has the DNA TGTGCCAGCAGTGAGACGTTAGAAGCTTTCTTT. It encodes CASSETLEAFF.

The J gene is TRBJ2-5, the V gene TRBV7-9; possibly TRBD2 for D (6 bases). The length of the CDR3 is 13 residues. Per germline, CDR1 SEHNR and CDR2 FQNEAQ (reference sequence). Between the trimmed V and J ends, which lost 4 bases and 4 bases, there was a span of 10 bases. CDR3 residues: CASSWGGRETQYF. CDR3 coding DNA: TGTGCCAGCAGCTGGGGAGGAAGAGAGACCCAGTACTTC.

The CDR3 loop is CASSFWAPGGPTEAFF. As DNA, the CDR3 is TGTGCCAGCAGCTTCTGGGCCCCGGGAGGCCCCACTGAAGCTTTCTTT. The chain has TRBV11-2 and TRBJ1-1; D remains unclear. CDR1 and CDR2 (germline): SGHAT, FQNNGV. V gave up 3 bases and J gave up 4 bases, with 18 bases separating them. This CDR3 spans 16 amino acids.

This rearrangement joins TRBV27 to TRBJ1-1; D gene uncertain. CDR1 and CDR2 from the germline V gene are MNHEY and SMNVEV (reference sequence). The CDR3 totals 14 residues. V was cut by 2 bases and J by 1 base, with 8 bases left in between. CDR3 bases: TGTGCCAGCAGTTTAAGGGCAGCGAACACTGAAGCTTTCTTT. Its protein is CASSLRAANTEAFF.

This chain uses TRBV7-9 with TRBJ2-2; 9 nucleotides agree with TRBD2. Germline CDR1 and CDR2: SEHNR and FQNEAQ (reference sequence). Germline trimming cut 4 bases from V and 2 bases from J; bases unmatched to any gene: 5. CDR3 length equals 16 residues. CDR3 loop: CASSSASGVNTGELFF. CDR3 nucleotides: TGTGCCAGCAGCTCCGCTAGCGGGGTTAACACCGGGGAGCTGTTTTTT.

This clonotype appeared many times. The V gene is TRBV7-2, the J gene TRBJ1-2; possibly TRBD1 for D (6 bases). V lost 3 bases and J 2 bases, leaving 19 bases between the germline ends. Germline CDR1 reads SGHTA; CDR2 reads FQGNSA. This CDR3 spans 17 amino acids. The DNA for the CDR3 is TGTGCCAGCAGCTTTTACCGGGACACTACTCGGAACTATGGCTACACCTTC. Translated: CASSFYRDTTRNYGYTF.

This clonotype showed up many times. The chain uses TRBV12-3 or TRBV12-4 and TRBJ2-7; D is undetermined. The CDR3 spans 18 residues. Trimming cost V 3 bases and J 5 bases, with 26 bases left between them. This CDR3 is CASSFQLADTGLLDEQYF. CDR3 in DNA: TGTGCCAGCAGTTTTCAACTCGCCGACACGGGCCTACTCGACGAGCAGTACTTC.

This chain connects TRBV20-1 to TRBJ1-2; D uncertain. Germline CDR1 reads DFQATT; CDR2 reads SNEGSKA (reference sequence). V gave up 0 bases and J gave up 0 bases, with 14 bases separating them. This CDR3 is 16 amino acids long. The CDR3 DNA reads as TGCAGTGCTAGAGACCGGGCCCTCGGGCCTAACTATGGCTACACCTTC. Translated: CSARDRALGPNYGYTF.

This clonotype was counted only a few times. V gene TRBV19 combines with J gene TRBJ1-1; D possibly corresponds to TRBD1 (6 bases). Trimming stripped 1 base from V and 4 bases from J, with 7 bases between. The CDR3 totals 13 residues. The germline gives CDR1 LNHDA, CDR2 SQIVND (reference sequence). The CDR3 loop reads CASSIVDSTEAFF. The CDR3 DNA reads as TGTGCCAGTAGTATAGTGGACAGCACTGAAGCTTTCTTT.

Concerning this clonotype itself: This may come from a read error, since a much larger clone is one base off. CDR3 protein: CDSSSPGQGNTEAFF. CDR3 nucleotides: TGTGACAGCAGCTCTCCGGGACAGGGGAACACTGAAGCTTTCTTT. The V call is TRBV7-2, the J call TRBJ1-1, with 9 bases fitting TRBD1. The CDR3 sequence is 15 residues long. CDR1 and CDR2 from the germline V gene are SGHTA and FQGNSA.

CDR3 region: CASGLVQGLGRGYTF. DNA of the CDR3: TGTGCTAGTGGTTTGGTACAGGGACTCGGTCGTGGCTACACCTTC. This chain links TRBV12-5 with TRBJ1-2; D is possibly TRBD1 (6 bases). Trimming took 0 bases from V and 7 from J, leaving 15 bases between them. The CDR3 loop spans 15 amino acids. Germline CDR1 reads LGHNT; CDR2 reads FRNRAP.

The CDR3 coding sequence is TGCAGCGTTGAGGGGACAGACCCCCAGTACTTC. The encoded protein is CSVEGTDPQYF. The genes are TRBV29-1 and TRBJ2-5, with 7 bases aligning to TRBD1. J lost 9 bases, V lost 3 bases, and 4 bases had no gene match. Germline-derived CDR1 and CDR2 are SQVTM and ANQGSEA. There are 11 residues in the CDR3.

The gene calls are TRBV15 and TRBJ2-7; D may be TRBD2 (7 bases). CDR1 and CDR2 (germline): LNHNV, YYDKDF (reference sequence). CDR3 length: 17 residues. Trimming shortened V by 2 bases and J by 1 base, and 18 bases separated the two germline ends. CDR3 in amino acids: CATSRPNRGAYSYEQYF. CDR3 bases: TGTGCCACCAGCAGACCCAACCGGGGGGCTTATTCCTACGAGCAGTACTTC.

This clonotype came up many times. CDR3 sequence: CASSLVRRGTYNEQFF. The CDR3 DNA reads as TGTGCCAGCAGCTTAGTCCGCAGGGGTACCTACAATGAGCAGTTCTTC. The chain is built from TRBV7-8 and TRBJ2-1; D may be TRBD1 (6 bases). The CDR3 is made up of 16 amino acids. V dropped 1 base and J dropped 2 bases, with 12 bases sitting between them. The germline gives CDR1 SGHVS, CDR2 FQNEAQ. Supplemented by reference TRBV7-8 and TRBJ2-1, the full variable domain reads GAGVSQSPRYKVAKRGQDVALRCDPISGHVSLFWYQQALGQGPEFLTYFQNEAQLDKSGLPSDRFFAERPEGSVSTLKIQRTQQEDSAVYLCASSLVRRGTYNEQFFGPGTRLTVL.

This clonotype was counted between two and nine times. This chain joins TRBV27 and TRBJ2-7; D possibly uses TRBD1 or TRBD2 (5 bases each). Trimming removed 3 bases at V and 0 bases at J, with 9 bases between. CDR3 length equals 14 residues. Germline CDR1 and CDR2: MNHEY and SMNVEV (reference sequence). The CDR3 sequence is CASSLGVPSYEQYF. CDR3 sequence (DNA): TGTGCCAGCAGTTTGGGGGTACCCTCCTACGAGCAGTACTTC.

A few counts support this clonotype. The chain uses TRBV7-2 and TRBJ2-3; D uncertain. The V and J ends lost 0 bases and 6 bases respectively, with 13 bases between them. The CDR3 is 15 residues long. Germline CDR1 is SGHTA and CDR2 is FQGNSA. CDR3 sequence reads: CASSLAQYYGDTQYF. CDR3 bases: TGTGCCAGCAGCTTAGCGCAGTACTACGGGGATACGCAGTATTTT.